Below, 27 T cell receptor beta chains from the same sample are listed, as sequenced in a study of identical twins. TCRdb passed the 5' RACE reads through MiXCR, listing each CDR3 protein once. Of fewer than 650,000 distinct CDR3 sequences in the sample, less than 9% were seen once. The sample was also linked to a second study, of yellow fever vaccine responses in identical twins.

Sequenced sample: PBMCs. These receptors originate from a woman younger than 35 in good health.

The chain combines TRBV7-9 with TRBJ1-6, with D hard to call. In germline, CDR1 is SEHNR, CDR2 FQNEAQ (reference sequence). Trimming stripped 3 bases from V and 3 bases from J, with 12 bases between. The CDR3 runs to 16 residues. CDR3 amino acids: CASSFVTDFYNSPLHF. Here the CDR3 DNA reads TGTGCCAGCAGCTTTGTAACTGACTTCTATAATTCACCCCTCCACTTT.

This clonotype was picked up a small number of times. The chain combines TRBV7-8 with TRBJ2-7, with TRBD2 matching over 11 bases. The CDR3 is 15 amino acids. Germline V lookup: CDR1 SGHVS, CDR2 FQNEAQ. J lost 4 bases, V lost 1 base, and 3 bases had no gene match. In DNA, the CDR3 is TGTGCCAGCAGCTTAGGGGGACTAGCGGCTTACGAGCAGTACTTC. This codes for CASSLGGLAAYEQYF.

This clonotype was counted at least ten times. This sequence joins TRBV4-1 and TRBJ1-6; D unresolved. V lost 0 bases, J lost 0 bases, and 6 bases lay in between. The CDR3 length is 16 residues. CDR1 MGHRA and CDR2 YSYEKL come from the germline V gene. CDR3 bases: TGCGCCAGCAGCCAAGAGGCGTACTCCTATAATTCACCCCTCCACTTT. This gives the protein CASSQEAYSYNSPLHF.

This clonotype turned up a few times. The V and J genes are TRBV24-1 and TRBJ2-1; maybe TRBD2 (6 bases). From germline, CDR1 is KGHDR and CDR2 SFDVKD. The CDR3 sequence is 16 residues long. V was pared by 0 bases and J by 6 bases, with 14 bases between. This CDR3 reads CATSDLGGNLVNEQFF. For the CDR3, the DNA is TGTGCCACCAGTGATTTGGGCGGGAACCTAGTCAATGAGCAGTTCTTC.

The rearrangement uses TRBV28 and TRBJ2-7; 7 nucleotides align to TRBD2. This CDR3 contains 16 residues. V gave up 3 bases and J gave up 0 bases; unmatched junction bases: 8. The germline CDR1 and CDR2 sequences are MDHEN and SYDVKM. CDR3 residues: CASSFWLAELSYEQYF. CDR3 in DNA: TGTGCCAGCAGTTTTTGGCTAGCGGAGCTCTCCTACGAGCAGTACTTC. Full variable domain (outside the CDR3, taken from reference TRBV28 and TRBJ2-7): DVKVTQSSRYLVKRTGEKVFLECVQDMDHENMFWYRQDPGLGLRLIYFSYDVKMKEKGDIPEGYSVSREKKERFSLILESASTNQTSMYLCASSFWLAELSYEQYFGPGTRLTVT.

At least ten counts were recorded for this clonotype. The genes are TRBV4-1 and TRBJ1-1; 7 bases match TRBD1. The CDR3 is 16 amino acids. V trimming: 5 bases; J trimming: 0 bases; junction bases outside the gene matches: 9. Germline CDR1 reads MGHRA; CDR2 reads YSYEKL. The CDR3 DNA reads as TGCGCCAGCAGCTTCGGACAGGCCAACTTGAACACTGAAGCTTTCTTT. This sequence encodes CASSFGQANLNTEAFF.

With regard to this clonotype: An end of the junction differs from the germline gene, which may be a read error. This sequence joins TRBV7-2 and TRBJ1-2; D gene uncertain. The length of the CDR3 is 13 residues. The germline gives CDR1 SGHTA, CDR2 FQGNSA. CDR3 amino acids: CASSLGAGLDTPF. In nucleotides, the CDR3 is TGTGCCAGCAGCTTAGGTGCAGGTCTGGATACTCCCTTC.

This clonotype was found a few times. CDR3 sequence: CASSQDPRGEYNEQFF. Here the CDR3 DNA reads TGCGCCAGCAGCCAAGATCCCAGGGGGGAGTACAATGAGCAGTTCTTC. The rearrangement joins TRBV4-1 to TRBJ2-1; perhaps TRBD1 as D (7 bases). CDR3 size: 16 residues. Germline V gene data show CDR1 as MGHRA and CDR2 as YSYEKL. Trimming took off 0 bases at V and 4 bases at J, with 13 bases between the two ends.

This clonotype was seen a handful of times. The rearrangement uses TRBV5-6 and TRBJ2-7; D possibly corresponds to TRBD2 (6 bases). The germline CDR1 and CDR2 sequences are SGHDT and YYEEEE. The CDR3 is made up of 13 amino acids. With 4 bases removed from V and 7 bases from J, the gap between germline ends came to 15 bases. The CDR3 DNA reads as TGTGCCAGCAGCCCCGGGAGAACGGGTGAGCAGTACTTC. Amino acids: CASSPGRTGEQYF. Based on the CDR3 plus reference TRBV5-6 and TRBJ2-7, the full variable domain is DAGVTQSPTHLIKTRGQQVTLRCSPKSGHDTVSWYQQALGQGPQFIFQYYEEEERQRGNFPDRFSGHQFPNYSSELNVNALLLGDSALYLCASSPGRTGEQYFGPGTRLTVT.

The J gene is TRBJ2-2, the V gene TRBV12-3 or TRBV12-4, with 7 bases lining up with TRBD1. The CDR3 extends over 13 amino acids. V gave up 4 bases and J gave up 4 bases; unmatched junction bases: 0. The CDR3 protein is CASSWDSTGELFF. Written as DNA, the CDR3 is TGTGCCAGCAGTTGGGACAGCACCGGGGAGCTGTTTTTT.

This clonotype appeared many times. The CDR3 sequence: CSARGLAGRETQYF. CDR3 in DNA: TGCAGTGCTAGAGGACTAGCGGGACGAGAGACCCAGTACTTC. The genes are TRBV20-1 and TRBJ2-5; 11 bases match TRBD2. The CDR3 runs 14 residues. Trimming cost V 1 base and J 4 bases; bases outside gene matches: 2. Germline CDR1 and CDR2: DFQATT and SNEGSKA (reference sequence).

This clonotype appeared many times. This chain links TRBV29-1 with TRBJ1-1, with TRBD1 as a possible D gene (5 bases). The CDR3 runs 13 residues. Trimming cost V 1 base and J 4 bases, with 10 bases left between them. Germline CDR1 and CDR2: SQVTM and ANQGSEA. The CDR3 loop is CSVEGPRVTEAFF. CDR3 DNA: TGCAGCGTTGAAGGACCCAGGGTCACTGAAGCTTTCTTT.

This clonotype was found a few times. The gene calls are TRBV5-1 and TRBJ1-5; D is unresolved. V gave up 4 bases and J gave up 1 base, with 12 bases separating them. CDR3 length: 15 residues. CDR1 and CDR2 (germline): SGHRS, YFSETQ. Written as DNA, the CDR3 is TGCGCCAGCAGCCCGGTACCGGGGAGCAATCAGCCCCAGCATTTT. Its protein product is CASSPVPGSNQPQHF.

This clonotype was detected only a few times. The chain employs TRBV6-1 and TRBJ1-2, with D tentatively TRBD1 (5 bases). With 5 bases removed from V and 3 bases from J, the gap between germline ends came to 10 bases. The CDR3 is 13 amino acids. The germline V gene has CDR1 MNHNS and CDR2 SASEGT. The CDR3 loop reads CASSQDSHYGYTF. CDR3 bases: TGTGCCAGCAGTCAAGACAGTCACTATGGCTACACCTTC.

This clonotype was counted between two and nine times. The V gene is TRBV12-3 or TRBV12-4, the J gene TRBJ2-7, with 8 bases matching TRBD1. The trim removed 4 bases at V and 3 bases at J, leaving 2 bases unmatched. CDR3 length: 13 residues. The CDR3 DNA sequence: TGTGCCAGCAGTTGGACAGGGTTCTACGAGCAGTACGTC. Protein: CASSWTGFYEQYV.

The chain has TRBV19 and TRBJ2-3; 9 bases line up with TRBD2. The CDR3 runs to 15 residues. Germline V gene lookup returns CDR1 LNHDA and CDR2 SQIVND (reference sequence). J gave up 2 bases and V 3 bases, and 3 bases lay outside the gene matches. CDR3 sequence reads: CASSISGSHTDTQYF. The CDR3 DNA sequence: TGTGCCAGTAGTATTAGCGGGAGTCACACAGATACGCAGTATTTT.

This clonotype was counted many times. The chain employs TRBV27 and TRBJ2-6; D is ambiguous. V was trimmed by 6 bases and J by 0 bases, leaving 12 bases between them. Germline V gene data show CDR1 as MNHEY and CDR2 as SMNVEV (reference sequence). The length of the CDR3 is 16 residues. CDR3 sequence reads: CASRPFTLSGANVLTF. CDR3 bases: TGTGCCAGCAGGCCCTTCACCCTCTCTGGGGCCAACGTCCTGACTTTC.

V usage is TRBV6-5 and J usage is TRBJ2-7; 9 bases are a match to TRBD1. Germline V gene lookup returns CDR1 MNHEY and CDR2 SVGAGI. Trimming took 6 bases from V and 2 from J; bases not matched to a gene: 8. This CDR3 contains 15 residues. The CDR3 DNA reads as TGTGCCAGCAGATTACGCCGGGACAGGGCCTACGAGCAGTACGTC. This sequence encodes CASRLRRDRAYEQYV.

The chain is built from TRBV3-1 and TRBJ2-5; the D call may be TRBD1 or TRBD2 (5 bases each). This CDR3 comprises 13 residues. With 4 bases removed from V and 11 bases from J, the gap between germline ends came to 17 bases. Looked up from germline, CDR1 is LGHDT and CDR2 is YNNKEL (reference sequence). The CDR3 nucleotides read TGTGCCAGCAGCCTCCGGGGCGGGCCGTCGCAGTACTTC. Protein sequence: CASSLRGGPSQYF.

This clonotype occurred a few times. This chain joins TRBV5-6 and TRBJ1-1; D is perhaps TRBD1 (6 bases). Germline V CDR1 and CDR2: SGHDT, YYEEEE. V was trimmed by 3 bases and J by 3 bases, leaving 12 bases between them. The CDR3 has 14 amino acids. The CDR3 region has the DNA TGTGCCAGCAGCTCACCTCAGGGGTACACTGAAGCTTTCTTT. Its protein product is CASSSPQGYTEAFF. The full variable domain, completed using reference TRBV5-6 and TRBJ1-1, is DAGVTQSPTHLIKTRGQQVTLRCSPKSGHDTVSWYQQALGQGPQFIFQYYEEEERQRGNFPDRFSGHQFPNYSSELNVNALLLGDSALYLCASSSPQGYTEAFFGQGTRLTVV.

There are many counts of this clonotype. The CDR3: CASRTYTEAFF. For the CDR3, the DNA is TGTGCCAGCAGAACTTACACTGAAGCTTTCTTT. The V and J genes are TRBV25-1 and TRBJ1-1, with D unresolved. Germline values: CDR1 MGHDK, CDR2 SYGVNS. The V end was cut by 6 bases, the J end by 3 bases, with 5 bases between. The CDR3 has 11 amino acids.

The chain couples TRBV16 to TRBJ1-5; D unresolved. The CDR3 is 11 residues long. Germline CDR1 KGHSY, CDR2 FQNENV. Between the trimmed V and J ends, which lost 0 bases and 11 bases, there was a span of 5 bases. The CDR3 reads CASSQSWSQHF. Here the CDR3 DNA reads TGTGCCAGCAGCCAATCGTGGTCCCAGCATTTT. Full variable domain (outside the CDR3, taken from reference TRBV16 and TRBJ1-5): GEEVAQTPKHLVRGEGQKAKLYCAPIKGHSYVFWYQQVLKNEFKFLISFQNENVFDETGMPKERFSAKCLPNSPCSLEIQATKLEDSAVYFCASSQSWSQHFGDGTRLSIL.

This chain links TRBV3-1 with TRBJ1-1; 10 nucleotides align to TRBD1. The CDR3 is 14 amino acids. CDR1 and CDR2 from the germline V gene are LGHDT and YNNKEL (reference sequence). Trimming cost V 5 bases and J 9 bases; bases outside gene matches: 9. The CDR3 reads CASSSSGGQGKAFF. The CDR3 DNA reads as TGTGCCAGCAGCTCATCCGGGGGACAGGGGAAAGCTTTCTTT.

This clonotype has only a few counts. This rearrangement joins TRBV5-6 to TRBJ2-7; perhaps TRBD2 as D (6 bases). The V gene's germline CDR1 is SGHDT and CDR2 YYEEEE. CDR3 size: 14 residues. V was cut by 4 bases and J by 2 bases, with 13 bases left in between. The CDR3 DNA follows: TGTGCCAGCAGCCCTGGGGGGAATACCTACGAGCAGTACGTC. It is translated as CASSPGGNTYEQYV.

This clonotype has just a few counts. This chain joins TRBV28 and TRBJ1-2; 9 bases align to TRBD1. Trimming removed 6 bases from V and 0 bases from J; junction bases left unmatched: 8. This CDR3 is built from 16 residues. CDR1 is MDHEN and CDR2 is SYDVKM in the germline V gene. CDR3 amino acids: CASRGTGGSANYGYTF. The CDR3 nucleotides read TGTGCCAGCAGAGGAACAGGGGGCTCAGCTAACTATGGCTACACCTTC.

V and J are TRBV4-2 and TRBJ2-1, with unresolved D. The CDR3 spans 15 residues. Trimming cost V 1 base and J 3 bases, with 10 bases left between them. Germline lookup yields CDR1 LGHNA and CDR2 YNFKEQ. The DNA for the CDR3 is TGTGCCAGCAGCCAAGCGTCTCCAGGCTACAATGAGCAGTTCTTC. This encodes CASSQASPGYNEQFF.

J is TRBJ1-1 and V is TRBV29-1; D is ambiguous. This CDR3 spans 13 amino acids. Between the trimmed V and J ends, which lost 4 bases and 1 base, there was a span of 10 bases. Germline values: CDR1 SQVTM, CDR2 ANQGSEA. The CDR3 protein is CSVVYSGNTEAFF. In DNA form, the CDR3 reads TGCAGCGTTGTTTACAGCGGGAACACTGAAGCTTTCTTT.